The next 13 T cell receptor beta chains were all read from a single sample in a study of relationships among human T cell subsets. The T cell receptor alpha and beta CDR3 regions were amplified from mRNA by semiquantitative ARM-PCR. In ARM-PCR, communal superprimers followed tagged nested gene-specific primers for exponential amplification. Each CDR3 protein is one row after TCRdb ran MiXCR on the multiplex PCR reads. This sample has approximately 13,000 distinct CDR3 sequences, with about 60% found just once. Anti-CD25 beads selected CD4+CD25+ regulatory T cells from positively selected CD4+ cells. The sample taken for sequencing was Tregs sorted from blood. The receptors originated from a man aged 40-50 years in good health.

This clonotype was found a few times. The J gene is TRBJ1-5, the V gene TRBV12-3 or TRBV12-4, with 9 bases lining up with TRBD1. The CDR3 sequence is 14 residues long. J was trimmed by 7 bases and V by 6 bases; bases with no gene match: 7. CDR3 sequence (DNA): TGTGCCAGCAGAACAGGGGGCCGGGGACAGCCCCAGCATTTT. Translated, it gives CASRTGGRGQPQHF.

This chain links TRBV30 with TRBJ2-1; 10 bases map to TRBD1. Germline trimming cut 3 bases from V and 6 bases from J; bases unmatched to any gene: 8. Germline CDR1 GTSNPN, CDR2 SVGIG (reference sequence). CDR3 length equals 15 residues. The CDR3 DNA is TGTGCCTGGAGGGACGACAGGGGGCTTGGCAATGAGCAGTTCTTC. Protein sequence: CAWRDDRGLGNEQFF.

CDR3 DNA: TGTGCCAGCAGCTCGTTTCTAAGAGACGAGCAGTACTTC. Amino acid sequence: CASSSFLRDEQYF. The V call is TRBV13, the J call TRBJ2-7, with no clear D. V dropped 4 bases and J dropped 5 bases, with 12 bases sitting between them. The CDR3 has 13 residues. Germline CDR1 PRHDT, CDR2 FYEKMQ (reference sequence).

The V gene is TRBV28, the J gene TRBJ1-2; D may be TRBD1 (5 bases). CDR3 length: 14 residues. Trimming took 6 bases from V and 7 from J, leaving 18 bases between them. Germline CDR1 reads MDHEN; CDR2 reads SYDVKM. Here the CDR3 reads CASRSQGWGSGYTF. CDR3 nucleotide sequence: TGTGCCAGCAGAAGCCAGGGATGGGGCAGTGGCTACACCTTC.

The J gene is TRBJ2-7, the V gene TRBV20-1; a weak D match, TRBD1 (5 bases). V was cut by 0 bases and J by 3 bases, with 6 bases left in between. Germline CDR1 DFQATT, CDR2 SNEGSKA (reference sequence). The CDR3 extends over 12 amino acids. CDR3 sequence: CSARDDSYEQYF. The CDR3 DNA reads as TGCAGTGCTAGAGATGACAGCTACGAGCAGTACTTC.

Only one count was recorded for this clonotype. The V call is TRBV19, the J call TRBJ1-5; tentatively, D is TRBD1 (5 bases). Trimming shortened V by 3 bases and J by 4 bases, and 22 bases separated the two germline ends. Germline lookup yields CDR1 LNHDA and CDR2 SQIVND (reference sequence). The CDR3 has 18 residues. DNA for the CDR3: TGTGCCAGTAGTATTGGACCGGGCCAGGGTTCCGGTAATCAGCCCCAGCATTTT. Encoded protein: CASSIGPGQGSGNQPQHF.

This clonotype was seen a handful of times. The V and J genes are TRBV10-3 and TRBJ2-1; TRBD2 matches 11 bases. In germline, CDR1 is ENHRY, CDR2 SYGVKD. The ends lost 6 bases at V and 7 bases at J; junction bases unmatched: 2. This CDR3 comprises 13 residues. In DNA form, the CDR3 reads TGTGCCATCAGGGGACTAGCGGCTAATGAGCAGTTCTTC. Translated: CAIRGLAANEQFF.

The V and J genes are TRBV12-3 or TRBV12-4 and TRBJ2-1; D gene ambiguous. The CDR3 runs to 14 residues. The V and J ends lost 2 bases and 2 bases respectively, with 7 bases between them. The CDR3 DNA reads TGTGCCAGCAGTTTAACTTCTACCTACAATGAGCAGTTCTTC. It encodes CASSLTSTYNEQFF.

V usage is TRBV20-1 and J usage is TRBJ2-7; the D gene is possibly TRBD1 (5 bases). The CDR3 is 12 residues long. The germline CDR1 and CDR2 sequences are DFQATT and SNEGSKA (reference sequence). The V end lost 6 bases, the J end lost 3 bases, and 12 bases lay between the germline ends. DNA for the CDR3: TGCAGTGCCCCGGACAAAAACTACGAGCAGTACTTC. Residues: CSAPDKNYEQYF.

The chain is built from TRBV28 and TRBJ1-1; D is unclear. Germline-derived CDR1 and CDR2 are MDHEN and SYDVKM. The CDR3 loop spans 13 amino acids. V lost 6 bases to trimming and J lost 1 base, with 9 bases between them. CDR3 sequence: CASSSDKNTEAFF. CDR3 bases: TGTGCCAGCAGCTCTGACAAGAACACTGAAGCTTTCTTT.

This chain uses TRBV11-2 with TRBJ2-3, with D perhaps given as TRBD1 or TRBD2 (5 bases each). Trimming pared 5 bases from V and 6 bases from J, leaving 15 bases between. This CDR3 is built from 14 residues. Germline V gene data show CDR1 as SGHAT and CDR2 as FQNNGV. The CDR3 nucleotides are TGTGCCAGCAGCCCAGAGGGGACCCGTGATACGCAGTATTTT. Protein: CASSPEGTRDTQYF. Combining the CDR3 with reference TRBV11-2 and TRBJ2-3 gives the whole variable domain EAGVAQSPRYKIIEKRQSVAFWCNPISGHATLYWYQQILGQGPKLLIQFQNNGVVDDSQLPKDRFSAERLKGVDSTLKIQPAKLEDSAVYLCASSPEGTRDTQYFGPGTRLTVL.

This clonotype appeared a few times. The junction shows a germline mismatch at one end, possibly a read error. The chain is built from TRBV5-5 and TRBJ2-7, with 7 nucleotides matching TRBD1. This CDR3 region has 13 residues. Per germline, CDR1 SGHKS and CDR2 YYEKEE (reference sequence). CDR3 sequence reads: CASSQQGFYEQYF. The CDR3 bases are TGCGCCAGCAGCCAACAGGGGTTCTACGAGCAGTACTTC.

This clonotype was detected a few times. The chain recombines TRBV27 with TRBJ2-7, with TRBD1 identical over 10 bases. Per the germline V gene, CDR1 is MNHEY and CDR2 is SMNVEV (reference sequence). The CDR3 consists of 14 residues. V shed 6 bases and J 3 bases; nucleotides not matched to a gene: 5. This CDR3 is CASRPGQGFYEQYF. DNA for the CDR3: TGTGCCAGCAGACCGGGACAGGGGTTCTACGAGCAGTACTTC.